This T cell receptor beta chain comes out of a study of blood T cell repertoires in COVID-19. Study-wide background: Whether acute or convalescent, the COVID-19 samples came from the United States, Italy and Spain.

CDR3 length: 14 residues. The germline gives CDR1 SGHKS, CDR2 YYEKEE (reference sequence). The V segment lost 1 base and the J segment 5 bases; nucleotides outside the gene matches: 3. As originally analysed: Nucleated cell number was recorded as an estimate derived from reference gene primer amplification. Measured with immunoSEQ multiplex PCR; TCRdb has only the in-frame clones, and not every one. V and J calls and clone size come straight from that table; D and trimming were deduced from the DNA. The table lists roughly 76,000 clones, around 89% of them singletons. The source material was PBMCs or T cells enriched from blood (not recorded which). This chain joins TRBV5-5 and TRBJ2-7, with 10 bases that match TRBD2. The receptor was isolated from a woman between 50 and 59 years old with acute COVID-19. The CDR3 DNA is TGTGCCAGCAGCTTGATACTAGCGGGAAACGAGCAGTACTTC. Amino acid sequence: CASSLILAGNEQYF.